The rows below give T cell receptor delta chains drawn from one sample of a study of gamma-delta chains in newborns, infants, children. With CATT, TCRdb re-called clones from the reads. The sample comprises around 11,000 delta-chain clones, about 8.7% of which are singletons, and about 3.5% rests with the top ten. The source material was blood. The receptor set was obtained from a child who was a newborn, infant or young child, either healthy, febrile or measles-vaccinated (not recorded which). Both conserved end residues are trimmed from each CDR3. Rows may omit the clone size; those that give it use once, few, many or a size class.

clone_size	v_call	j_call	cdr3_aa
few	TRDV2	TRDJ1	ACDPVLGDTSKSTDKLI
NA	TRDV2	TRDJ1	ACDPWGATDKLI
few	TRDV2	TRDJ3	ACDSVLGDTGKTSWDTRQMF
NA	TRDV2	TRDJ2	ACSVLGDDPTAQLF
NA	TRDV2	TRDJ3	ACDTWGHGQSSWDTRQMF
NA	TRDV2	TRDJ1	ACDALLADNTDKLI
few	TRDV2	TRDJ1	ACDTVGDTSTDKLI
NA	TRDV2	TRDJ1	ACDRLGDAYTDKLI
NA	TRDV2	TRDJ2	ACDPLTGGYAAQLF
few	TRDV2	TRDJ1	ACDSILLGDTTDTDKLI
NA	TRDV2	TRDJ1	ACEPLPTGLGEGRGGTDKLI
few	TRDV2	TRDJ1	ACDNLPSSTPTDKLI
NA	TRDV2	TRDJ1	ACDTVGGLFATDKLI
NA	TRDV2	TRDJ1	ACDLLGDTSSDKLI
NA	TRDV2	TRDJ1	ACEALLGDTDKLI
NA	TRDV2	TRDJ1	ACDTVRGVPYTDKLI
NA	TRDV2	TRDJ1	ACDKLGESYTDKLI
few	TRDV2	TRDJ1	ACDTLGDKLKTDKLI
few	TRDV1	TRDJ1	ALGEPGLPTSGDTDKLI
NA	TRDV2	TRDJ2	ACDTIGDRSKAQLF
few	TRDV2	TRDJ1	ACDRLGDTRKYTDKLI
NA	TRDV2	TRDJ1	ACDTLNLGDTPTDKLI
few	TRDV2	TRDJ1	ACDTVGAGTAIYTDKLI
few	TRDV2	TRDJ1	ACDVLGDTGRNTDKLI
NA	TRDV2	TRDJ3	ACDTVLGGSWDTRQMF
few	TRDV2	TRDJ1	ACDPIPTGDTGSDKLI
few	TRDV2	TRDJ1	ACDILGDNDKLT
few	TRDV2	TRDJ1	ACDTLGGYDKLI
few	TRDV2	TRDJ1	ACDTVGLRGPGGSYTDKLI
NA	TRDV2	TRDJ1	ACEPLGEYTDKLI
NA	TRDV2	TRDJ1	ACDTGFTQIRADKLI
NA	TRAV29/DV5	TRDJ1	AASAGGYAPSLGKLI
NA	TRDV2	TRDJ1	ACDDIRMGDTRTYKLI
NA	TRDV2	TRDJ1	ACDSIPNWGIRDTDKLI
few	TRDV2	TRDJ1	ACDTLTGGSKLI
NA	TRDV2	TRDJ3	ACDPPLSSWDTRQMF
few	TRDV2	TRDJ2	ACSELGDTPWAQLF
few	TRDV2	TRDJ1	ACDKWGITDKLI
few	TRDV2	TRDJ3	ACDTGTTGGPSWDTRQMF
NA	TRDV2	TRDJ2	ACDTWGATVTAQLF